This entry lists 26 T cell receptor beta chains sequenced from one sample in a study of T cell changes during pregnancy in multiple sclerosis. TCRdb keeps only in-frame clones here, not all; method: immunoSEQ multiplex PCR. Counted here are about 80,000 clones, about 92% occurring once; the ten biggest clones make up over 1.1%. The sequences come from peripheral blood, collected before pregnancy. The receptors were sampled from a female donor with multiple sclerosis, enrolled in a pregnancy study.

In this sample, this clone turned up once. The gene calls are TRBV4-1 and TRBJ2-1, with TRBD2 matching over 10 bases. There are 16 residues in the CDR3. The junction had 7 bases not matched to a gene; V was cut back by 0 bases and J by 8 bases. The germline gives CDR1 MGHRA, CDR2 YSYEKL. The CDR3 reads CASSQEPGLANDEQFF. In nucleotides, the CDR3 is TGCGCCAGCAGCCAAGAGCCGGGACTAGCGAACGATGAGCAGTTCTTC.

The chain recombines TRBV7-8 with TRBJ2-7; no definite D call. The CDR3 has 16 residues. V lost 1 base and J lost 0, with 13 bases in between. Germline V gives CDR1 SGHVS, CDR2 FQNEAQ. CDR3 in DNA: TGTGCCAGCAGCTTAGTCGCAGGCGACAACTCCTACGAGCAGTACTTC. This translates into CASSLVAGDNSYEQYF.

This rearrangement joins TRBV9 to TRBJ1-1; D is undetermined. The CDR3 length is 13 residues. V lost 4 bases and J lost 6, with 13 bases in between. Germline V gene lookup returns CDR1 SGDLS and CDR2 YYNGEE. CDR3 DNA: TGTGCCAGCAGCCCGGGATCTGGGGCTGAAGCTTTCTTT. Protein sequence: CASSPGSGAEAFF.

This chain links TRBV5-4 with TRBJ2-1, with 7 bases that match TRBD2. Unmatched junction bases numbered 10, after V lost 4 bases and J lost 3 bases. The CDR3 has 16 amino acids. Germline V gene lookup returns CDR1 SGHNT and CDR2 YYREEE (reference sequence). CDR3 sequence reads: CASSRRGGGLYNEQFF. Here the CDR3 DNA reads TGTGCCAGCAGCCGGCGGGGCGGGGGTCTCTACAATGAGCAGTTCTTC.

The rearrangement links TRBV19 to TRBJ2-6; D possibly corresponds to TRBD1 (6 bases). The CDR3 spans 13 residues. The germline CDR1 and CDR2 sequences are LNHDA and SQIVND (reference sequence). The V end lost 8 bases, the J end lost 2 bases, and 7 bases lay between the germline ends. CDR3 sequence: CASRTAGANVLTF. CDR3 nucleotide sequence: TGTGCCAGTCGGACAGCTGGGGCCAACGTCCTGACTTTC.

The CDR3 DNA sequence: TGTGCCAGCAGACTGACAGGGAACGGCTACGAGCAGTACTTC. As protein: CASRLTGNGYEQYF. The rearrangement joins TRBV6-1 to TRBJ2-7, with TRBD1 matching over 7 bases. J gave up 3 bases and V 6 bases, and 8 bases lay outside the gene matches. The CDR3 loop spans 14 amino acids. Germline lookup yields CDR1 MNHNS and CDR2 SASEGT.

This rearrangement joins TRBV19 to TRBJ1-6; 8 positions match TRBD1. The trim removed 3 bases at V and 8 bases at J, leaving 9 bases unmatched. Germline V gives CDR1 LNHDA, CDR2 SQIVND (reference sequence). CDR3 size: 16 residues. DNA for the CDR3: TGTGCCAGTAGTATGGGAGGACAGGGAAAATATTCACCCCTCCACTTT. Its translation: CASSMGGQGKYSPLHF.

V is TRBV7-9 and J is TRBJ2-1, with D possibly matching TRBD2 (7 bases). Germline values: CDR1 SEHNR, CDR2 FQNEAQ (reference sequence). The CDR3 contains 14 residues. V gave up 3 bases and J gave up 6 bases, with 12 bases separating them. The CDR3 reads CASSLLRGPNEQFF. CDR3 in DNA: TGTGCCAGCAGCTTGTTGCGGGGGCCCAATGAGCAGTTCTTC.

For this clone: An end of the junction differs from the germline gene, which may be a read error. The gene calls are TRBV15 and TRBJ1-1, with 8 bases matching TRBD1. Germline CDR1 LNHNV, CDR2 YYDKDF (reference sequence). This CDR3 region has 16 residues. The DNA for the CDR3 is TGTGCCACCAGCGGAGAAAGACAGGGGAAAGGAACTGAAGCTTTCTTT. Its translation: CATSGERQGKGTEAFF.

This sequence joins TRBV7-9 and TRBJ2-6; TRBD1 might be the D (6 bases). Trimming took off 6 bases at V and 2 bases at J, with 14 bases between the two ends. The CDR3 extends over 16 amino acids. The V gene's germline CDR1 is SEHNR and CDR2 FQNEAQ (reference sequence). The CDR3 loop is CASSFPQGPGANVLTF. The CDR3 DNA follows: TGTGCCAGCAGTTTTCCCCAGGGGCCTGGGGCCAACGTCCTGACTTTC.

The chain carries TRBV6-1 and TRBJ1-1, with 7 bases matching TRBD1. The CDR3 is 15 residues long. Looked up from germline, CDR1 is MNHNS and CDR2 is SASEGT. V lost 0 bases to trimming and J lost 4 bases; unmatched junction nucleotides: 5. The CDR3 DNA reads TGTGCCAGCAGTGAAGCGGGGCAGGGGGGCACTGAAGCTTTCTTT. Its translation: CASSEAGQGGTEAFF.

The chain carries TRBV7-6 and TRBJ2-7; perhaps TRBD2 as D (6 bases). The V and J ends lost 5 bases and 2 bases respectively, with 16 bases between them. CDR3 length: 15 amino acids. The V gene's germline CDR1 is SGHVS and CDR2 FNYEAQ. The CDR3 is CASSPHRGVTYEQYF. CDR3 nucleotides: TGTGCCAGCAGCCCCCACCGCGGGGTAACCTACGAGCAGTACTTC.

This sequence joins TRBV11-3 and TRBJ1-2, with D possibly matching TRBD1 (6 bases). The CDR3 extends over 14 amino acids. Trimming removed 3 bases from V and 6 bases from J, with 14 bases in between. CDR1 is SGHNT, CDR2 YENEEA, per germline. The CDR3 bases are TGTGCCAGCAGCTTTCGGTACAGGGACCATGGCTACACCTTC. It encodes CASSFRYRDHGYTF.

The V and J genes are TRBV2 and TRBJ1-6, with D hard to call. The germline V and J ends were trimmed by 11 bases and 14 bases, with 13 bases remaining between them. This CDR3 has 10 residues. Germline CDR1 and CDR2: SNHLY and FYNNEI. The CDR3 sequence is CAAQSEALHF. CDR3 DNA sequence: TGTGCCGCCCAGTCTGAGGCCCTCCACTTT.

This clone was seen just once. The CDR3 region is CASRTSGGSSYNEQFF. As DNA, the CDR3 is TGCGCCAGTCGGACTAGCGGGGGGTCTTCCTACAATGAGCAGTTCTTC. This sequence joins TRBV10-2 and TRBJ2-1, with TRBD2 matching 14 bases. The germline CDR1 and CDR2 sequences are WSHSY and SAAADI. The CDR3 is 16 amino acids. Trimming took 9 bases from V and 1 from J; bases not matched to a gene: 5.

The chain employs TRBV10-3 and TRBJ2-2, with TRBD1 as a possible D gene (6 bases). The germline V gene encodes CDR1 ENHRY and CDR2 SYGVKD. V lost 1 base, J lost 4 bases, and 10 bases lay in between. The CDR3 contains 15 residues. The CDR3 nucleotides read TGTGCCATCAGTGAGTTGGACAGAGGCACCGGGGAGCTGTTTTTT. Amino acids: CAISELDRGTGELFF.

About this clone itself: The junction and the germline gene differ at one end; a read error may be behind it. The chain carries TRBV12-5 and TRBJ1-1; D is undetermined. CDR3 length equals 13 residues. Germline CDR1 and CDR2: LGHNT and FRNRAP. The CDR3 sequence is CASALQRYAEAFF. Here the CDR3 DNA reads TGTGCTAGTGCTTTGCAGCGTTATGCTGAAGCTTTCTTT.

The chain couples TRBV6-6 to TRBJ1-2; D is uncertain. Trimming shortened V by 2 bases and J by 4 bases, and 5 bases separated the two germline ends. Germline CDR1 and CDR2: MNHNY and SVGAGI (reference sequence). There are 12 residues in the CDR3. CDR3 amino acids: CASSYDIYGYTF. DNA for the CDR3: TGTGCCAGCAGTTACGACATCTATGGCTACACCTTC.

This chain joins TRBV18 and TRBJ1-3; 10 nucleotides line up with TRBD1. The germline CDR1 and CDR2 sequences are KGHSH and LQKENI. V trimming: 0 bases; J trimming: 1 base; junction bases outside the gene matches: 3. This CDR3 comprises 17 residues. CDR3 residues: CASSPPGQGISGNTIYF. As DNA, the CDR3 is TGTGCCAGCTCACCACCGGGACAGGGGATTTCTGGAAACACCATATATTTT.

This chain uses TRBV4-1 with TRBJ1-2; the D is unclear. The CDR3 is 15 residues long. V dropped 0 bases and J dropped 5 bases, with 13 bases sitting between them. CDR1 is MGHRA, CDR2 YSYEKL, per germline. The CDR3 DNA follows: TGCGCCAGCAGCCAAGATCCGGGTTTAGCGTATGGCTACACCTTC. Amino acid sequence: CASSQDPGLAYGYTF.

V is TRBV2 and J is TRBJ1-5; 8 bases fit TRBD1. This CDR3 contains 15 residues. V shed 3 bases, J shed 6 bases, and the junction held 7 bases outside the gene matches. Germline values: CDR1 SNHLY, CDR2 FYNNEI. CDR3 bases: TGTGCCAGCAGTGAGTCAGGGGGCTTTGGTCAGCCCCAGCATTTT. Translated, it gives CASSESGGFGQPQHF.

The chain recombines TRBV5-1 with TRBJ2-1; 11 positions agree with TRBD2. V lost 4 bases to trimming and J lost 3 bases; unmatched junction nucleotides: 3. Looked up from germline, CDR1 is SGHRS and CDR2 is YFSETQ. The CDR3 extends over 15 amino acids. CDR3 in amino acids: CASSPGLAVYNEQFF. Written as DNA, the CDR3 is TGCGCCAGCAGCCCGGGACTAGCGGTCTACAATGAGCAGTTCTTC.

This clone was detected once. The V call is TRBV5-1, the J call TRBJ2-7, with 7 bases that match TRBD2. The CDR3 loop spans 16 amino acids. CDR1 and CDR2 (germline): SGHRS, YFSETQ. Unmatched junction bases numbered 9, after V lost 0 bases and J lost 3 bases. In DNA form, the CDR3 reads TGCGCCAGCAGCTTGGGACCCGGGACTACTAACTACGAGCAGTACTTC. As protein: CASSLGPGTTNYEQYF.

The CDR3 DNA is TGTGCCTTCGCGGCAGCGGGGGTCGAGCAGTACTTC. The encoded protein is CAFAAAGVEQYF. This chain links TRBV30 with TRBJ2-7, with 8 nucleotides matching TRBD2. The J segment lost 6 bases and the V segment lost 7 bases, leaving 8 bases of the junction unmatched. In germline, CDR1 is GTSNPN, CDR2 SVGIG (reference sequence). The CDR3 length is 12 residues.

The chain's CDR3 is CASHRALNTEAFF. As DNA, the CDR3 is TGCGCCAGCCACAGGGCCTTGAACACTGAAGCTTTCTTT. The chain combines TRBV10-2 with TRBJ1-1; maybe TRBD1 (6 bases). In germline, CDR1 is WSHSY, CDR2 SAAADI. V lost 8 bases and J 0 bases, leaving 10 bases between the germline ends. CDR3 length: 13 residues.

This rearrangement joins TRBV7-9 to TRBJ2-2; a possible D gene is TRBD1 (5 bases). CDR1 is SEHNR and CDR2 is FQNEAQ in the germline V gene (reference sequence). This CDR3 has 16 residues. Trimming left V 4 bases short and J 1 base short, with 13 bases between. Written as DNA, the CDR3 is TGTGCCAGCAGCTCAACGGCAGGGAAGAACACCGGGGAGCTGTTTTTT. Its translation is CASSSTAGKNTGELFF.